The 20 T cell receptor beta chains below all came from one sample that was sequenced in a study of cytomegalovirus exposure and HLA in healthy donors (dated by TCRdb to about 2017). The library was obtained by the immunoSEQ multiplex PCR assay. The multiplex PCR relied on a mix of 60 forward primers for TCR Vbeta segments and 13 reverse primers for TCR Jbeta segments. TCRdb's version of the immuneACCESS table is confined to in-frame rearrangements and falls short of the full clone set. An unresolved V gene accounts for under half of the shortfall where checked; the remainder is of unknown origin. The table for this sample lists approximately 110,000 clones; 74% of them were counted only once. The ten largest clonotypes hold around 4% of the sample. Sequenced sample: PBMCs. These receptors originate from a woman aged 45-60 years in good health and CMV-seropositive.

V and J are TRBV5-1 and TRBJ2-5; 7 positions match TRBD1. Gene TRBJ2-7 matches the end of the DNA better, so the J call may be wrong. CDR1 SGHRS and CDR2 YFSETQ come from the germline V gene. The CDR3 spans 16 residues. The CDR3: CASSLTGVRSSYEQYF. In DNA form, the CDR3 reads TGCGCCAGCAGCTTGACAGGGGTCAGGAGCTCCTACGAGCAGTACTTC.

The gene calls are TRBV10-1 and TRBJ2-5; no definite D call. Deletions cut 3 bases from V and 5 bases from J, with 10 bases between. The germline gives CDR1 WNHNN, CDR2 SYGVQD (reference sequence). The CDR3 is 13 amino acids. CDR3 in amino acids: CASSDQLSETQYF. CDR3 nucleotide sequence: TGCGCCAGCAGTGACCAGTTATCGGAGACCCAGTACTTC.

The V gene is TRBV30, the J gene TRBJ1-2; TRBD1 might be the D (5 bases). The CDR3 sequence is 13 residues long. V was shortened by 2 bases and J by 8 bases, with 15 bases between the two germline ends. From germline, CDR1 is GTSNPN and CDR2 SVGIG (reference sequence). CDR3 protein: CAWSRERPGGYTF. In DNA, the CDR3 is TGTGCCTGGAGTCGCGAACGGCCAGGGGGCTACACCTTC.

CDR3 sequence reads: CASSPAPQAPTF. Here the CDR3 DNA reads TGTGCCAGCAGCCCGGCCCCACAGGCCCCCACCTTC. The chain couples TRBV5-6 to TRBJ1-2; a weak D match, TRBD1 (5 bases). The CDR3 contains 12 residues. V dropped 4 bases and J dropped 13 bases, with 17 bases sitting between them. Germline V gene data show CDR1 as SGHDT and CDR2 as YYEEEE.

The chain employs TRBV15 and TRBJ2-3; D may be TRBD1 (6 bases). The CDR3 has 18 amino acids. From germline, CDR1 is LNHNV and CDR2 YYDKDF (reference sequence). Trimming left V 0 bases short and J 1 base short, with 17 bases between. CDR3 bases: TGTGCCACCAGCAGAGATGGGGTACCCAGGGGCGGCACAGATACGCAGTATTTT. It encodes CATSRDGVPRGGTDTQYF.

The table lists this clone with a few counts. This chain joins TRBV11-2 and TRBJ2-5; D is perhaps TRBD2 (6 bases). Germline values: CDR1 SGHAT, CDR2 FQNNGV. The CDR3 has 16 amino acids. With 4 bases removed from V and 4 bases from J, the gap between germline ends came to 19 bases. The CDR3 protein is CASSSEGQGRGETQYF. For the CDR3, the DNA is TGTGCCAGCAGCTCGGAGGGGCAGGGAAGGGGAGAGACCCAGTACTTC. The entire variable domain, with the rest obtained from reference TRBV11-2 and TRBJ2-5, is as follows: EAGVAQSPRYKIIEKRQSVAFWCNPISGHATLYWYQQILGQGPKLLIQFQNNGVVDDSQLPKDRFSAERLKGVDSTLKIQPAKLEDSAVYLCASSSEGQGRGETQYFGPGTRLLVL.

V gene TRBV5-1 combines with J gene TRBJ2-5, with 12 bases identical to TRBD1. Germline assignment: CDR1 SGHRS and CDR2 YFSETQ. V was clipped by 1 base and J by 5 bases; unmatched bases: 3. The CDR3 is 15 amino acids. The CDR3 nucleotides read TGCGCCAGCAGCTTGCTGGGACAGGGGGCCGAGACCCAGTACTTC. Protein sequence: CASSLLGQGAETQYF.

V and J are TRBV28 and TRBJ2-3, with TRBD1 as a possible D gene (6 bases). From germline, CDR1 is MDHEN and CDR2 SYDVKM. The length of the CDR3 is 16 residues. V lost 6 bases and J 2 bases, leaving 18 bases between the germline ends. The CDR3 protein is CASRDRDKIYTDTQYF. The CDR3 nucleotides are TGTGCCAGCAGAGACCGGGACAAAATCTACACAGATACGCAGTATTTT.

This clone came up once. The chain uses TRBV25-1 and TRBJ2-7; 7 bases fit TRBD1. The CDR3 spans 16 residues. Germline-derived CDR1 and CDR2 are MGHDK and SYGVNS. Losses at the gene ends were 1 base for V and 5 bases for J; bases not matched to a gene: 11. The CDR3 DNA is TGTGCCAGCAGTGAATTTTCCCCCGACAGGGCCAACGAGCAGTACTTC. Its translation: CASSEFSPDRANEQYF.

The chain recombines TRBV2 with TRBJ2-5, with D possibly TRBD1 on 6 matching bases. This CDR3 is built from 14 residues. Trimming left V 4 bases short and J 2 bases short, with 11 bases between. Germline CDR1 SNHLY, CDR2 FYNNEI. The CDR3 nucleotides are TGTGCCAGCAGTGTCGGACAGAAACAAGAGACCCAGTACTTC. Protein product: CASSVGQKQETQYF.

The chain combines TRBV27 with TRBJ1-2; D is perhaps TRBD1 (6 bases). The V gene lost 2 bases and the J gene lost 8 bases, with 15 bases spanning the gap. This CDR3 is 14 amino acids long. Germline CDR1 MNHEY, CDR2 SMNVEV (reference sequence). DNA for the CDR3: TGTGCCAGCAGTTTAACGCCTACAGGGTCGGGCTACACCTTC. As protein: CASSLTPTGSGYTF.

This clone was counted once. DNA for the CDR3: TGTGCCAGTAGTTTTCGGCGGACAGGGCCATCTGGGGCCAACGTCCTGACTTTC. As protein: CASSFRRTGPSGANVLTF. The chain recombines TRBV19 with TRBJ2-6; 8 nucleotides match TRBD1. Per germline, CDR1 LNHDA and CDR2 SQIVND (reference sequence). The V and J ends lost 5 bases and 1 base, in that order; junction bases with no gene match: 10. CDR3 length equals 18 residues. Variable domain in full (rest from reference TRBV19 and TRBJ2-6): DGGITQSPKYLFRKEGQNVTLSCEQNLNHDAMYWYRQDPGQGLRLIYYSQIVNDFQKGDIAEGYSVSREKKESFPLTVTSAQKNPTAFYLCASSFRRTGPSGANVLTFGAGSRLTVL.

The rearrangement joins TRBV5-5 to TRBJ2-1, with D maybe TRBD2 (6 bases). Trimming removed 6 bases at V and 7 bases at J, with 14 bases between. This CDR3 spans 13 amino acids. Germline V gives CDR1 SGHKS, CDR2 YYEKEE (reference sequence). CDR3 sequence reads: CASNLYGGNEQFF. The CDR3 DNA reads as TGTGCCAGCAACCTGTATGGGGGGAATGAGCAGTTCTTC. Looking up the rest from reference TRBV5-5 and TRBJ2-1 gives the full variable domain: DAGVTQSPTHLIKTRGQQVTLRCSPISGHKSVSWYQQVLGQGPQFIFQYYEKEERGRGNFPDRFSARQFPNYSSELNVNALLLGDSALYLCASNLYGGNEQFFGPGTRLTVL.

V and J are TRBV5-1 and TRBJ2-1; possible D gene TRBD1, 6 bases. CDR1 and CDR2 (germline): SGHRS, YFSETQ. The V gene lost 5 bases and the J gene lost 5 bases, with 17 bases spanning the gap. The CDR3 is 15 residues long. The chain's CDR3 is CASRSSGGENNEQFF. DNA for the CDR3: TGCGCCAGCAGGAGTAGTGGGGGCGAAAACAATGAGCAGTTCTTC.

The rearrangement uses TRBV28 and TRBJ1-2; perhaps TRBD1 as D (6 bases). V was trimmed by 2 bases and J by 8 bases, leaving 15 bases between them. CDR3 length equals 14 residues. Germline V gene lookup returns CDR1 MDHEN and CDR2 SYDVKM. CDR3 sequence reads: CASSLPGRGGGYTF. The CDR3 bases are TGTGCCAGCAGTTTACCGGGCAGGGGTGGAGGCTACACCTTC.

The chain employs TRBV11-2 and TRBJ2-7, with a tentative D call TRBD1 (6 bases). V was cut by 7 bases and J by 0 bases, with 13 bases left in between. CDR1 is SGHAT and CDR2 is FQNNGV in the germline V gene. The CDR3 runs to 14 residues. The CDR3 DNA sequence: TGTGCCAGCAAACCGGGACATAGCTCCTACGAGCAGTACTTC. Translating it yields CASKPGHSSYEQYF.

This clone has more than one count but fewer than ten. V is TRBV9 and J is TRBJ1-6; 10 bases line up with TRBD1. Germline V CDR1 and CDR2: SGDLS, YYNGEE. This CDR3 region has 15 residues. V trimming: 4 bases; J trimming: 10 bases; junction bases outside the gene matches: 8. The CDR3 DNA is TGTGCCAGCAGCCCCGGGACAGGGGTCAACTCACCCCTCCACTTT. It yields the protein CASSPGTGVNSPLHF.

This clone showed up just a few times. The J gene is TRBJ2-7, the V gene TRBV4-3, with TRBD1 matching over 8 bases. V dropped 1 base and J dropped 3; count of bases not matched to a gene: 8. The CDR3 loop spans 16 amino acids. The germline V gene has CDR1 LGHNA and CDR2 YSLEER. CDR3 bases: TGCGCCAGCAGCCAAGTACACGGGACAGGAGTCTACGAGCAGTACTTC. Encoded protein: CASSQVHGTGVYEQYF.

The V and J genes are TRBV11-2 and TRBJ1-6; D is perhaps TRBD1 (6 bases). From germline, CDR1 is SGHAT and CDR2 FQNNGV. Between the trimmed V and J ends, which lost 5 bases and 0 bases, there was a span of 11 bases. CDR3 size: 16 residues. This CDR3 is CASSLTGSSYNSPLHF. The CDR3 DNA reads TGTGCCAGCAGCCTCACAGGGAGCTCCTATAATTCACCCCTCCACTTT.

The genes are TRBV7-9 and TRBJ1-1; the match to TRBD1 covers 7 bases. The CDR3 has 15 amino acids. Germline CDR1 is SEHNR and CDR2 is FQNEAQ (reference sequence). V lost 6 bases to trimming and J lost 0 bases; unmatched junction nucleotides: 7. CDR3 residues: CASRPKQGMNTEAFF. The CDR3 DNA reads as TGTGCCAGCAGACCAAAACAGGGGATGAACACTGAAGCTTTCTTT. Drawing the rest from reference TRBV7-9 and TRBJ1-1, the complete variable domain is DTGVSQNPRHKITKRGQNVTFRCDPISEHNRLYWYRQTLGQGPEFLTYFQNEAQLEKSRLLSDRFSAERPKGSFSTLEIQRTEQGDSAMYLCASRPKQGMNTEAFFGQGTRLTVV.